These 3 T cell receptor beta chains share one sample of origin, sequenced in a study of cytomegalovirus exposure and HLA in healthy donors. Primers for the PCR totalled 60 Vbeta and 13 Jbeta. Sequencing was performed with immunoSEQ multiplex PCR; in TCRdb, only in-frame clones are kept and a portion is missing. Listed are some 150,000 clones; approximately 0.8% falls within the top ten. Sequencing input: PBMCs. The receptors stem from a woman aged 18-29 years in good health and CMV-seropositive.

V and J are TRBV18 and TRBJ2-1, with TRBD1 identical over 7 bases. Germline loops: CDR1 KGHSH, CDR2 LQKENI. This CDR3 is built from 16 residues. V was pared by 6 bases and J by 2 bases, with 10 bases of the junction left unmatched. Written as DNA, the CDR3 is TGTGCCAGCTCGCACAGGGGTCTTCCAACCTACAATGAGCAGTTCTTC. This sequence encodes CASSHRGLPTYNEQFF.

V and J are TRBV27 and TRBJ1-5; a weak D match, TRBD1 (5 bases). There are 14 residues in the CDR3. Germline CDR1 is MNHEY and CDR2 is SMNVEV (reference sequence). V was clipped by 4 bases and J by 7 bases, with 14 bases between them. The CDR3 sequence is CASSSPDGAQPQHF. Here the CDR3 DNA reads TGTGCCAGCAGTTCCCCCGATGGGGCCCAGCCCCAGCATTTT.

In nucleotides, the CDR3 is TGTGCCACCAGCCCAGGGTTGGGCACTGAAGCTTTCTTT. Protein product: CATSPGLGTEAFF. The rearrangement uses TRBV15 and TRBJ1-1; D may be TRBD1 (5 bases). Trimming left V 5 bases short and J 4 bases short, with 11 bases between. The CDR3 loop spans 13 amino acids. Germline values: CDR1 LNHNV, CDR2 YYDKDF (reference sequence).